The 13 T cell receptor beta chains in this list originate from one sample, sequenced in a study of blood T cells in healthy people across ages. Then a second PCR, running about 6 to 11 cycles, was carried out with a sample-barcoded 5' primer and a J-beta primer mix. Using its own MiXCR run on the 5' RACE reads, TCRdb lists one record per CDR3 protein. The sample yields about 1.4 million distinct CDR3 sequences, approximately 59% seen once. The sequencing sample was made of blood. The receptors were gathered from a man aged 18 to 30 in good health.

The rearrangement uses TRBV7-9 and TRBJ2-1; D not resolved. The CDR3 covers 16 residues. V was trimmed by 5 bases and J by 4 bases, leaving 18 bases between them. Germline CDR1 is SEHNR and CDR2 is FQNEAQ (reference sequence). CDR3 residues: CASSPYPPNLYNEQFF. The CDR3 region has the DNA TGTGCCAGCAGCCCCTATCCACCAAATTTATACAATGAGCAGTTCTTC.

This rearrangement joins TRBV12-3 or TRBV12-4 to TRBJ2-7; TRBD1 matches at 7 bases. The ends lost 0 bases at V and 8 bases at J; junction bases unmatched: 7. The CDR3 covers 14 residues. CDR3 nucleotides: TGTGCCAGCAGTTTAGCGGGACAGCTCTGGAAGCAGTACTTC. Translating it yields CASSLAGQLWKQYF.

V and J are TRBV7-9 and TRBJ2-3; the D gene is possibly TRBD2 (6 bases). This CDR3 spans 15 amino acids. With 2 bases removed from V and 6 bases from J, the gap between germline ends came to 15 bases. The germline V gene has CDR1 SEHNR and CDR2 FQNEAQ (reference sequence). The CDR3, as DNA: TGTGCCAGCAGCTTAAGGAGGGCGGCCCGGGATACGCAGTATTTT. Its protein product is CASSLRRAARDTQYF.

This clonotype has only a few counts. The CDR3 spells CASNVEQGPQPQHF. The CDR3 region has the DNA TGTGCCAGCAATGTAGAACAGGGCCCTCAGCCCCAGCATTTT. The chain has TRBV28 and TRBJ1-5, with D possibly TRBD1 on 6 matching bases. Germline-derived CDR1 and CDR2 are MDHEN and SYDVKM. Trimming took 7 bases from V and 6 from J, leaving 16 bases between them. There are 14 residues in the CDR3.

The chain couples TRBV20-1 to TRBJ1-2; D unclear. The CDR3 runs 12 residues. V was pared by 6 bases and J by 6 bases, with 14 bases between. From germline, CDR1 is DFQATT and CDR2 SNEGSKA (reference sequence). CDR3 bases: TGCAGTGCCCCGATAAGTTGGGATGGCTACACCTTC. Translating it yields CSAPISWDGYTF.

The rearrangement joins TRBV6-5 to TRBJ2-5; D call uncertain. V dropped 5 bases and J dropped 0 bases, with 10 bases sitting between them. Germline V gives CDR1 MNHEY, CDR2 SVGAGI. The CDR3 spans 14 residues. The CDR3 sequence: CASSRWDYQETQYF. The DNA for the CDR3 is TGTGCCAGCAGTAGGTGGGATTACCAAGAGACCCAGTACTTC.

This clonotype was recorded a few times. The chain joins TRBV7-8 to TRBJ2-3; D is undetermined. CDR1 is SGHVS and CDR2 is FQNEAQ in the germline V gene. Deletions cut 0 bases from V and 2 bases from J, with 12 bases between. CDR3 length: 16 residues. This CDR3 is CASSLAVRLLTDTQYF. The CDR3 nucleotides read TGTGCCAGCAGCTTAGCGGTTCGTCTCCTCACAGATACGCAGTATTTT.

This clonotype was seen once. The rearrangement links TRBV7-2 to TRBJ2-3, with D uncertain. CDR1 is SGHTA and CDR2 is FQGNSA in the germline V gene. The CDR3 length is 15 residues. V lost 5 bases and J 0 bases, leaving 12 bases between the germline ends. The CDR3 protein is CASSPRPQSTDTQYF. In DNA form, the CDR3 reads TGTGCCAGCAGCCCCCGCCCCCAGAGCACAGATACGCAGTATTTT.

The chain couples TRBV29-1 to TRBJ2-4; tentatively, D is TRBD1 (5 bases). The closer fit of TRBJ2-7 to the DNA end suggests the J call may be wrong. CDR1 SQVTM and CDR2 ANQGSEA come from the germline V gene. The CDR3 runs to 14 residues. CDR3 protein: CSVEAGDSGIEQYF. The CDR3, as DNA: TGCAGCGTTGAAGCCGGAGACTCAGGGATCGAGCAGTACTTC.

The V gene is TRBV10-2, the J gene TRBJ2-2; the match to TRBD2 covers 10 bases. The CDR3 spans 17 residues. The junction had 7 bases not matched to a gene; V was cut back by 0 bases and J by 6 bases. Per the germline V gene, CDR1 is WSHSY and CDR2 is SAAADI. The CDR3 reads CASSESIPSGSPGELFF. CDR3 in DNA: TGCGCCAGCAGTGAGTCGATACCTAGCGGGAGTCCCGGGGAGCTGTTTTTT.

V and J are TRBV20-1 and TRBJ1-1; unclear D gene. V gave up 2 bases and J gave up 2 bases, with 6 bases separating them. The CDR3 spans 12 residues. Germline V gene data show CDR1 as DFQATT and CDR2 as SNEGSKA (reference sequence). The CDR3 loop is CSARNINTEAFF. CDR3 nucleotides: TGCAGTGCTAGAAACATCAACACTGAAGCTTTCTTT.

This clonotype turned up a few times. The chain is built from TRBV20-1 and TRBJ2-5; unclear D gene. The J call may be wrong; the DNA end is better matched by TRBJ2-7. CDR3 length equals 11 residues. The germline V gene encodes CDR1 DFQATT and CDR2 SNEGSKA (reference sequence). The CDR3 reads CSARGLGEQYF. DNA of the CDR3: TGCAGTGCTAGAGGGCTAGGCGAGCAGTACTTC.

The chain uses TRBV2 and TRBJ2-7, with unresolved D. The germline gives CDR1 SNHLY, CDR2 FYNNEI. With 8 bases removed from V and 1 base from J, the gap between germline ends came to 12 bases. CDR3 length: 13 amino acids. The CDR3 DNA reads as TGTGCCAGCGTCAGCCGAATATCCTACGAGCAGTACTTC. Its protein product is CASVSRISYEQYF.